The entry below gives a single T cell receptor beta chain sequence along with its context. Its cognate antigen is unknown. The CDR3 spans 17 residues. V was pared by 0 bases and J by 0 bases, with 2 bases of the junction left unmatched. CDR1 and CDR2 (germline): SGHRS, YFSETQ. This record belongs to a study of shared clonotypes between healthy human individuals. Study-wide background: Per donor, CD8 memory used one plate, CD8 naive used two, CD4 memory used three and CD4 naive used three. Notes on the study in general: Non-shared clonotypes were found to have lower generation probabilities than the clonotypes that were shared by all four of the sorted-subset donors.

Methods used by the authors: Because ImmunoSEQ provided only junction sequences with no quality scores, the filtering differed. Repertoires were generated with immunoSEQ multiplex PCR, while TCRdb's copy carries only in-frame clones and drops some. V, J and clone size are taken as reported in that table, and D and trimming were inferred from the DNA itself. Of more than 80,000 clones listed, roughly two thirds are singletons. This sequence joins TRBV5-1 and TRBJ1-4; TRBD1 agrees at 10 bases. The source of this sequence is a young man in good health. The material sequenced was memory CD8+ T cells sorted from blood. Regarding subset: CD45RO+ cells pooled with CCR7-negative TemRA cells. Written as DNA, the CDR3 is TGCGCCAGCAGCTTGGGGGACAGGGGATCAACTAATGAAAAACTGTTTTTT. As protein: CASSLGDRGSTNEKLFF.